This T cell receptor beta chain was documented in a study of radiotherapy plus CTLA-4 blockade in lung cancer. Study as a whole: Disease control reached under 35%, with objective responses in around 19%. Study conclusions and caveats: How blood T cell clones changed early, along with interferon-beta, reportedly forecast response best. Tumor-derived TCR clones expanded in blood after radiotherapy plus ipilimumab.

The sample holds one count of this clone. Its cognate antigen is unknown. Patients in the study, people with chemo-refractory metastatic non-small-cell lung cancer, received focal radiation plus ipilimumab CTLA-4 blockade. Trimming left V 0 bases short and J 3 bases short, with 13 bases between. CDR3 length: 16 amino acids. The germline CDR1 and CDR2 sequences are SGHNT and YYREEE (reference sequence). Libraries were prepared by immunoSEQ multiplex PCR; TCRdb keeps only in-frame clonotypes and omits some of them. The data show approximately 44,000 clones, roughly 76% seen once. The specimen was peripheral blood, collected from a patient treated with radiotherapy plus ipilimumab. The sequence derives from a human donor with non-small cell lung cancer who had stable disease on radiotherapy plus ipilimumab. The rearrangement links TRBV5-4 to TRBJ2-1, with a possible D match to TRBD1 (6 bases). The CDR3 reads CASSLAGLGGYNEQFF. The CDR3 nucleotides are TGTGCCAGCAGCTTGGCCGGGTTAGGGGGCTACAATGAGCAGTTCTTC.